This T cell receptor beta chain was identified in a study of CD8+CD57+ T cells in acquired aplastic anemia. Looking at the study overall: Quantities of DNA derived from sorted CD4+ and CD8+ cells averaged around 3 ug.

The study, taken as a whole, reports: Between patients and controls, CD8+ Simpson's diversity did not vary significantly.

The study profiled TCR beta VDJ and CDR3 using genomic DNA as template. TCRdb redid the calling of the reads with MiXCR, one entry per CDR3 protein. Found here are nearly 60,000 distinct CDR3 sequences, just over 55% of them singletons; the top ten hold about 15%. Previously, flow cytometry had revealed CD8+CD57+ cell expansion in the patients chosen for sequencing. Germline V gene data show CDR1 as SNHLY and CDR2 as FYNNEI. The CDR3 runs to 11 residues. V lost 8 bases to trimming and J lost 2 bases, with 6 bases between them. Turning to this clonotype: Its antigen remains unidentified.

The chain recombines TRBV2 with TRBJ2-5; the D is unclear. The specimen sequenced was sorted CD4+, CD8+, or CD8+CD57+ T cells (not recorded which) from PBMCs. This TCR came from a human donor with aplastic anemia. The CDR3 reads CASAEQETQYF. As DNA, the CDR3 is TGTGCCAGCGCGGAACAAGAGACCCAGTACTTC.